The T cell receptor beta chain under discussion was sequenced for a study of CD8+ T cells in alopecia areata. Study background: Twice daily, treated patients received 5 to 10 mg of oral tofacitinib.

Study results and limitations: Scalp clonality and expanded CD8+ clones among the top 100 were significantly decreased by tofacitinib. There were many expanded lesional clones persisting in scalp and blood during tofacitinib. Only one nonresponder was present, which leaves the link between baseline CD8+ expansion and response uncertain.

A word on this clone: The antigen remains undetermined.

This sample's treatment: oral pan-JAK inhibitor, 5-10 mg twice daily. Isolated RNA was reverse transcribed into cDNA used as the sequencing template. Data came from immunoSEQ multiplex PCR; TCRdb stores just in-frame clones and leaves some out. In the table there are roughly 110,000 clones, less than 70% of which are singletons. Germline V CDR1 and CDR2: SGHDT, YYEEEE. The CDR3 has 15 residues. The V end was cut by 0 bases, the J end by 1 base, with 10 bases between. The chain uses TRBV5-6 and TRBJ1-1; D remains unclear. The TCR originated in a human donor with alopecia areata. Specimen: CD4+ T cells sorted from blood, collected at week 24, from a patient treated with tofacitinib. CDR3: CASSLAAGSNTEAFF. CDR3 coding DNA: TGTGCCAGCAGCTTGGCGGCGGGCTCGAACACTGAAGCTTTCTTT.